What follows are 5 T cell receptor beta chains derived from one specimen sequenced in a study of blood T cell repertoires in COVID-19. The assay was immunoSEQ multiplex PCR, and TCRdb's table has in-frame clones only and misses some. The table shows about 49,000 clones, with over 70% occurring only once. Sequencing input: peripheral blood. These receptors all stem from a woman aged 80 or older with COVID-19, enrolled during active disease.

The chain is built from TRBV11-3 and TRBJ2-7; D remains unclear. Germline CDR1 and CDR2: SGHNT and YENEEA. Trimming cost V 1 base and J 3 bases, with 7 bases left between them. The CDR3 loop spans 13 amino acids. Written as DNA, the CDR3 is TGTGCCAGCAGCTTAGGCAGGAACTACGAGCAGTACTTC. This sequence encodes CASSLGRNYEQYF.

The chain has TRBV5-6 and TRBJ2-2; 9 nucleotides line up with TRBD2. This CDR3 spans 17 amino acids. Germline CDR1 SGHDT, CDR2 YYEEEE. V lost 0 bases and J lost 4; bases outside the gene matches: 7. The CDR3 region has the DNA TGTGCCAGCAGCTTGGAGGGACTAGCTGAGAGCACCGGGGAGCTGTTTTTT. This codes for CASSLEGLAESTGELFF.

The chain recombines TRBV18 with TRBJ2-7, with D tentatively TRBD2 (7 bases). CDR1 and CDR2 from the germline V gene are KGHSH and LQKENI. The V gene lost 3 bases and the J gene lost 6 bases, with 12 bases spanning the gap. The CDR3 extends over 13 amino acids. In DNA, the CDR3 is TGTGCCAGCTCACCCAACAGGGAGGGCGAGCAGTACTTC. Protein: CASSPNREGEQYF.

This chain's CDR3 is CASTNRNYGYTF. For the CDR3, the DNA is TGTGCCAGCACCAACAGGAACTATGGCTACACCTTC. The J gene is TRBJ1-2, the V gene TRBV3-1 (or the pseudogene TRBV3-2), with D perhaps TRBD1 (5 bases). V was shortened by 7 bases and J by 2 bases, with 8 bases between the two germline ends. Germline loops: CDR1 LGHDT, CDR2 YNNKEL (reference sequence). CDR3 length: 12 amino acids.

The genes are TRBV19 and TRBJ2-1, with 9 bases that match TRBD1. V gave up 10 bases and J gave up 3 bases; unmatched junction bases: 10. The CDR3 is 15 residues long. The germline V gene encodes CDR1 LNHDA and CDR2 SQIVND (reference sequence). This CDR3 is CATLGGQGIYNEQFF. CDR3 DNA: TGTGCCACCCTAGGGGGACAGGGCATCTACAATGAGCAGTTCTTC.